The present T cell receptor beta chain was sequenced within a study of blood T cell repertoires in COVID-19. Study at large: Samples came from the United States, Italy and Spain, spanning acute and convalescent COVID-19.

Assay used: immunoSEQ multiplex PCR; TCRdb lists only in-frame clones, some missing. Of 400,000 to 500,000 clones detected, 86% appear once; the ten largest clones hold roughly 1.4%. V lost 6 bases to trimming and J lost 2 bases; unmatched junction nucleotides: 6. Germline-derived CDR1 and CDR2 are SGHTA and FQGNSA. CDR3 length: 15 amino acids. The TCR sequence derives from a woman in her thirties with active or convalescent COVID-19. The V and J genes are TRBV7-2 and TRBJ2-1; 8 bases match TRBD2. The sample was peripheral blood. CDR3 amino acids: CASSHAGGAYNEQFF. CDR3 in DNA: TGTGCCAGCAGTCACGCCGGGGGGGCCTACAATGAGCAGTTCTTC.